A selection of T cell receptor beta chains follows, all from one sample in a study of OX40 agonist ivuxolimab in advanced cancers. The assay was immunoSEQ multiplex PCR, and TCRdb's table has in-frame clones only and misses some. The sample shows 45,000 to 65,000 clones, approximately 80% of them seen only once. The specimen comprised CD4+ or CD8+ T cells sorted from blood, sampled in a trial of the OX40 agonist ivuxolimab. Every receptor here comes from an adult with an advanced solid tumor such as melanoma, head and neck, liver or kidney cancer. Each CDR3 is given with its conserved first and last residue. A D gene is named only where the DNA matches it firmly. Clone size is stated in some rows and not others, as once, few, many or a class when expanded.

clone_size: NA; v_call: TRBV7-3; d_call: TRBD2; j_call: TRBJ2-3; cdr3_aa: CASGVSGSPQVDTQYF; cdr3_nt: TGTGCCAGTGGGGTTAGCGGGAGCCCGCAGGTAGATACGCAGTATTTT
clone_size: NA; v_call: TRBV6-6; d_call: TRBD1; j_call: TRBJ2-7; cdr3_aa: CASSSQGAVEQYF; cdr3_nt: TGTGCCAGCAGTTCACAGGGGGCGGTTGAGCAGTACTTC
clone_size: NA; v_call: TRBV6-5; d_call: NA; j_call: TRBJ1-2; cdr3_aa: CASSRGRNYGYTF; cdr3_nt: TGTGCCAGCAGCCGGGGGAGAAACTATGGCTACACCTTC
clone_size: NA; v_call: TRBV5-1; d_call: NA; j_call: TRBJ2-2; cdr3_aa: CASSLAPGAPSGELFF; cdr3_nt: TGCGCCAGCAGCTTGGCCCCAGGGGCCCCGTCCGGGGAGCTGTTTTTT
clone_size: NA; v_call: TRBV7-8; d_call: NA; j_call: TRBJ1-2; cdr3_aa: CASSLAGPRGGYGYTF; cdr3_nt: TGTGCCAGCAGCTTAGCGGGGCCCCGGGGAGGCTATGGCTACACCTTC
clone_size: medium-sized; v_call: TRBV5-1; d_call: NA; j_call: TRBJ1-6; cdr3_aa: CASSLSGPEGSPLHF; cdr3_nt: TGCGCCAGCAGCTTGAGTGGTCCGGAGGGTTCACCCCTCCACTTT
clone_size: few; v_call: TRBV4-3; d_call: TRBD2; j_call: TRBJ2-5; cdr3_aa: CASSQALAGGQETQYF; cdr3_nt: TGCGCCAGCAGCCAAGCTCTAGCGGGGGGGCAAGAGACCCAGTACTTC
clone_size: NA; v_call: TRBV7-2; d_call: NA; j_call: TRBJ1-4; cdr3_aa: CASSSSGARGEKLFF; cdr3_nt: TGTGCCAGCAGCTCCTCGGGGGCCCGGGGGGAAAAACTGTTTTTT
clone_size: NA; v_call: TRBV6-5; d_call: TRBD1; j_call: TRBJ1-5; cdr3_aa: CASSPDRGQPQHF; cdr3_nt: TGTGCCAGCAGTCCCGACAGGGGGCAGCCCCAGCATTTT
clone_size: NA; v_call: TRBV19; d_call: NA; j_call: TRBJ1-2; cdr3_aa: CASSPLEGFHGYTF; cdr3_nt: TGTGCCAGTAGTCCGCTGGAGGGGTTCCATGGCTACACCTTC
clone_size: NA; v_call: TRBV6-6; d_call: NA; j_call: TRBJ2-7; cdr3_aa: CASTRDGHEQYF; cdr3_nt: TGTGCCAGCACCCGGGACGGCCACGAGCAGTACTTC
clone_size: NA; v_call: TRBV5-6; d_call: NA; j_call: TRBJ2-3; cdr3_aa: CASSLDREGTQYF; cdr3_nt: TGTGCCAGCAGCTTGGACAGGGAAGGTACGCAGTATTTT
clone_size: NA; v_call: TRBV19; d_call: NA; j_call: TRBJ1-6; cdr3_aa: CASSSGRNSPLHF; cdr3_nt: TGTGCCAGTAGTAGTGGGAGGAATTCACCCCTCCACTTT
clone_size: few; v_call: TRBV19; d_call: NA; j_call: TRBJ2-7; cdr3_aa: CASSIQGIGVEQYF; cdr3_nt: TGTGCCAGTAGTATTCAAGGGATCGGGGTCGAGCAGTACTTC
clone_size: NA; v_call: TRBV6-5; d_call: NA; j_call: TRBJ1-1; cdr3_aa: CASSYVTLGAEAFF; cdr3_nt: TGTGCCAGCAGTTATGTCACCCTCGGAGCTGAAGCTTTCTTT
clone_size: NA; v_call: TRBV7-3; d_call: NA; j_call: TRBJ1-1; cdr3_aa: CASSLESVNTEAFF; cdr3_nt: TGTGCCAGCAGCTTAGAGTCGGTGAACACTGAAGCTTTCTTT
clone_size: NA; v_call: TRBV18; d_call: TRBD1; j_call: TRBJ2-2; cdr3_aa: CASSPRQGTTGELFF; cdr3_nt: TGTGCCAGCTCACCCCGACAGGGTACCACCGGGGAGCTGTTTTTT
clone_size: NA; v_call: TRBV14; d_call: NA; j_call: TRBJ2-7; cdr3_aa: CASSQGNAASYEQYF; cdr3_nt: TGTGCCAGCAGCCAAGGAAACGCAGCGTCCTACGAGCAGTACTTC
clone_size: NA; v_call: TRBV6-5; d_call: TRBD1; j_call: TRBJ1-6; cdr3_aa: CASSGGTGFYSPLHF; cdr3_nt: TGTGCCAGCAGTGGCGGGACAGGGTTTTACTCACCCCTCCACTTT
clone_size: NA; v_call: TRBV11-3; d_call: TRBD2; j_call: TRBJ2-1; cdr3_aa: CASSSQLGTSGRANEQFF; cdr3_nt: TGTGCCAGCAGTTCCCAATTGGGGACTAGCGGGAGGGCCAATGAGCAGTTCTTC
clone_size: NA; v_call: TRBV30; d_call: NA; j_call: TRBJ1-5; cdr3_aa: CAWSPPGALVVQPQHF; cdr3_nt: TGTGCCTGGAGTCCCCCAGGGGCCTTAGTTGTTCAGCCCCAGCATTTT
clone_size: NA; v_call: TRBV10-3; d_call: TRBD1; j_call: TRBJ1-1; cdr3_aa: CAISGKTGLNTEAFF; cdr3_nt: TGTGCCATCAGTGGTAAGACAGGGTTGAACACTGAAGCTTTCTTT
clone_size: few; v_call: TRBV2; d_call: NA; j_call: TRBJ2-7; cdr3_aa: CASTEEAGTTYEQYF; cdr3_nt: TGTGCCAGCACCGAAGAAGCGGGCACAACCTACGAGCAGTACTTC
clone_size: NA; v_call: TRBV19; d_call: NA; j_call: TRBJ1-5; cdr3_aa: CASSMGSNQPQHF; cdr3_nt: TGTGCCAGTAGTATGGGGAGCAATCAGCCCCAGCATTTT
clone_size: NA; v_call: TRBV7-2; d_call: TRBD1; j_call: TRBJ1-6; cdr3_aa: CASSLGQGYSPLHF; cdr3_nt: TGTGCCAGCAGCTTAGGACAGGGCTATTCACCCCTCCACTTT
clone_size: NA; v_call: TRBV25-1; d_call: TRBD1; j_call: TRBJ1-2; cdr3_aa: CASVPPKGQGTGYTF; cdr3_nt: TGTGCCAGCGTTCCCCCCAAGGGACAGGGTACTGGCTACACCTTC
clone_size: NA; v_call: TRBV28; d_call: TRBD1; j_call: TRBJ2-7; cdr3_aa: CASSTLRDRAINEQYF; cdr3_nt: TGTGCCAGCAGTACTCTCCGGGACAGGGCCATCAACGAGCAGTACTTC
clone_size: few; v_call: TRBV19; d_call: TRBD2; j_call: TRBJ2-7; cdr3_aa: CASSTSSGSVSYEQYF; cdr3_nt: TGTGCCAGTAGTACATCTAGCGGGAGCGTATCCTACGAGCAGTACTTC
clone_size: NA; v_call: TRBV5-1; d_call: NA; j_call: TRBJ1-1; cdr3_aa: CASSVLLANTEAFF; cdr3_nt: TGCGCCAGCAGCGTGCTCCTGGCCAACACTGAAGCTTTCTTT
clone_size: NA; v_call: TRBV28; d_call: NA; j_call: TRBJ1-2; cdr3_aa: CASSPPGENYGYTF; cdr3_nt: TGTGCCAGCAGTCCCCCGGGGGAGAACTATGGCTACACCTTC
clone_size: NA; v_call: TRBV7-9; d_call: TRBD1; j_call: TRBJ2-5; cdr3_aa: CASSFPGTGLYEQYF; cdr3_nt: TGTGCCAGCAGCTTTCCCGGGACAGGCCTCTACGAACAGTACTTC
clone_size: NA; v_call: TRBV4-3; d_call: NA; j_call: TRBJ1-4; cdr3_aa: CASSQAGTTNEKLFF; cdr3_nt: TGCGCCAGCAGCCAAGCAGGGACAACTAATGAAAAACTGTTTTTT
clone_size: NA; v_call: TRBV5-6; d_call: NA; j_call: TRBJ1-1; cdr3_aa: CASSLERGIEAFF; cdr3_nt: TGTGCCAGCAGCTTGGAACGGGGGATTGAAGCTTTCTTT
clone_size: NA; v_call: TRBV18; d_call: TRBD1; j_call: TRBJ1-5; cdr3_aa: CASSPGQDFNQPQHF; cdr3_nt: TGTGCCAGCTCACCGGGACAGGACTTCAATCAGCCCCAGCATTTT
clone_size: NA; v_call: TRBV18; d_call: NA; j_call: TRBJ1-5; cdr3_aa: CASSPRNYTSNQPQHF; cdr3_nt: TGTGCCAGCTCACCCAGAAATTACACTAGCAATCAGCCCCAGCATTTT
clone_size: NA; v_call: TRBV30; d_call: NA; j_call: TRBJ1-1; cdr3_aa: CAWSVYRMNTEAFF; cdr3_nt: TGTGCCTGGAGTGTATACAGAATGAACACTGAAGCTTTCTTT
clone_size: NA; v_call: TRBV5-1; d_call: TRBD1; j_call: TRBJ2-1; cdr3_aa: CASSLNVVQGPNEQFF; cdr3_nt: TGCGCCAGCAGCCTAAACGTTGTACAGGGGCCTAATGAGCAGTTCTTC
clone_size: once; v_call: TRBV5-4; d_call: TRBD1; j_call: TRBJ2-6; cdr3_aa: CASSSDRGPYSGANVLTF; cdr3_nt: TGTGCCAGCAGCTCCGACAGGGGGCCCTACTCTGGGGCCAACGTCCTGACTTTC
clone_size: NA; v_call: TRBV11-3; d_call: NA; j_call: TRBJ2-3; cdr3_aa: CASSLGQTGTPGTDTQYF; cdr3_nt: TGTGCCAGCAGCTTAGGGCAAACAGGTACTCCTGGCACAGATACGCAGTATTTT
clone_size: NA; v_call: TRBV2; d_call: NA; j_call: TRBJ1-1; cdr3_aa: CASNFQTSAAFF; cdr3_nt: TGTGCCAGCAACTTCCAAACGTCTGCAGCTTTCTTT
clone_size: NA; v_call: TRBV7-9; d_call: NA; j_call: TRBJ2-7; cdr3_aa: CASSPQLEEQYF; cdr3_nt: TGTGCCAGCAGCCCGCAATTGGAGGAGCAGTACTTC